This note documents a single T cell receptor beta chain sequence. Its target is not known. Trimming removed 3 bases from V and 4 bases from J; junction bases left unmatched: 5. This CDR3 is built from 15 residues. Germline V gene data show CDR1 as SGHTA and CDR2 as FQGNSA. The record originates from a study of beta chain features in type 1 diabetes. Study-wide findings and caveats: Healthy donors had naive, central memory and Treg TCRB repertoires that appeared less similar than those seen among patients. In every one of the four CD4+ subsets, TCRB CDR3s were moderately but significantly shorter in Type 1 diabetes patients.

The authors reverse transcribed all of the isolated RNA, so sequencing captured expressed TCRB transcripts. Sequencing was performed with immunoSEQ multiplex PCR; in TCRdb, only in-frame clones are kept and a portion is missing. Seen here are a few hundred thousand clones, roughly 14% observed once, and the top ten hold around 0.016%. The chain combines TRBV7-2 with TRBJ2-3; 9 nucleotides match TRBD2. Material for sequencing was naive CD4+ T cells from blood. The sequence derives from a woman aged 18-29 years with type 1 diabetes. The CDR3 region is CASSFSGRPPDTQYF. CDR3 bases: TGTGCCAGCAGCTTTAGCGGGAGACCGCCAGATACGCAGTATTTT.